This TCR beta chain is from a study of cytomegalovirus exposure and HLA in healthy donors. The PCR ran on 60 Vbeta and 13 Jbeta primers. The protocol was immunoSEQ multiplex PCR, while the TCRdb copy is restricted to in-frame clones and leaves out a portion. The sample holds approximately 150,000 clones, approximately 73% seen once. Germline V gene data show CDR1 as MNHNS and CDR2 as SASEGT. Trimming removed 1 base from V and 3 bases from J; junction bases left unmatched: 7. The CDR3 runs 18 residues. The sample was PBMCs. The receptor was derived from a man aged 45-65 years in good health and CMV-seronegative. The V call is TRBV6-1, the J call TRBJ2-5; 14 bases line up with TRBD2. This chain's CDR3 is CASSEEGWTSGGKETQYF. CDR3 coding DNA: TGTGCCAGCAGTGAAGAGGGGTGGACTAGCGGGGGGAAAGAGACCCAGTACTTC.